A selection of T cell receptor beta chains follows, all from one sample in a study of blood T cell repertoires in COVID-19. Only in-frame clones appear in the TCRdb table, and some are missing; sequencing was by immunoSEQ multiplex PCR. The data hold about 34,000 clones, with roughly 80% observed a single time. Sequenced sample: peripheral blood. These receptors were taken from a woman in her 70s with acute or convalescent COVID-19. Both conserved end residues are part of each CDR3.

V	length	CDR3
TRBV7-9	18	CASSPTVGGGASTDTQYF
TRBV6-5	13	CASRASLNTEAFF
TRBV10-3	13	CAIRGQGLYEQYF
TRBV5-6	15	CASSLLGTGFNEQFF
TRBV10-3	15	CATQGEAGDGYGYTF
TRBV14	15	CASSEREFPYNEQFF
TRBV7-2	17	CASSLVRAGGLMLTQYF
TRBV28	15	CATGGQAVSDTEAFF
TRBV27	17	CASSRYWQGNHRDGYTF
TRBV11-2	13	CASSFQGADTQYF
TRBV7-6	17	CASSLVPDRVLTGELFF
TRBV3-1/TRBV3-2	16	CASSPMTSGGINEQFF
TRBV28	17	CASSSTSGGAQLNEQFF
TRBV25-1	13	CASSEVGEGGYTF
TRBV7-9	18	CASSLGGFGRLKNTEAFF
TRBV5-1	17	CASSLVSGVYSGNTIYF
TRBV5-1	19	CASSLLWLAGEDSTDTQYF
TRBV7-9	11	CASSPQETQYF
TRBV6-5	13	CASRGQGNEKLFF
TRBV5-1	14	CASSQDWTTGELFF
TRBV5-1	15	CASSLELQTNTEAFF
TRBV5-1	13	CASSLGRDSAQFF
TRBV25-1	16	CASSVLAGASYNEQFF
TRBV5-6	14	CASSSRDRHTEAFF
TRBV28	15	CASSFTGRGIDEQFF
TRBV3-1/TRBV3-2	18	CASSQGAYWRGGQETQYF
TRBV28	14	CASRTGQGSGEQYF